A single sample is the source of the 6 T cell receptor beta chains below, sequenced in a study of long-term antiretroviral therapy in people with HIV. With survey level as its setting, the immunoSEQ assay was v3.0. Sequencing was performed with immunoSEQ multiplex PCR; in TCRdb, only in-frame clones are kept and a portion is missing. The sample carries over 30,000 clones, approximately 87% recorded once. The input for sequencing was unsorted PBMCs, taken 1.2 years after starting antiretroviral therapy. These receptors originate from a woman between 45 and 65 years old with HIV.

The V and J genes are TRBV13 and TRBJ1-1; 8 nucleotides align to TRBD1. Germline values: CDR1 PRHDT, CDR2 FYEKMQ (reference sequence). J gave up 11 bases and V 0 bases, and 5 bases lay outside the gene matches. CDR3 length: 13 amino acids. The CDR3 DNA reads TGTGCCAGCAGCTTAGGTTTCAGGGGGCAGGCTTTCTTT. Translating gives CASSLGFRGQAFF.

This chain uses TRBV30 with TRBJ1-6, with D possibly being TRBD1 (5 bases). The V end lost 0 bases, the J end lost 4 bases, and 10 bases lay between the germline ends. The CDR3 loop spans 15 amino acids. The germline V gene has CDR1 GTSNPN and CDR2 SVGIG (reference sequence). CDR3 bases: TGTGCCTGGAGTGTATACCAGGGTTATAATTCACCCCTCCACTTT. Amino acid sequence: CAWSVYQGYNSPLHF.

The chain carries TRBV7-9 and TRBJ2-3; 10 bases align to TRBD1. Germline trimming cut 5 bases from V and 1 base from J; bases unmatched to any gene: 6. The CDR3 has 16 amino acids. The germline gives CDR1 SEHNR, CDR2 FQNEAQ (reference sequence). The CDR3 DNA is TGTGCCAGCAGCCCCAGACAGGGGGCAGGCACAGATACGCAGTATTTT. This translates into CASSPRQGAGTDTQYF.

The V call is TRBV6-5, the J call TRBJ1-3; TRBD1 aligns across 7 bases. CDR1 MNHEY and CDR2 SVGAGI come from the germline V gene. The CDR3 has 13 amino acids. The V and J ends lost 6 bases and 3 bases, in that order; junction bases with no gene match: 2. The CDR3 sequence: CASRRGLGNTIYF. CDR3 bases: TGTGCCAGCAGAAGGGGGCTTGGAAACACCATATATTTT.

This rearrangement joins TRBV29-1 to TRBJ2-3; the match to TRBD1 covers 10 bases. Per the germline V gene, CDR1 is SQVTM and CDR2 is ANQGSEA. This CDR3 spans 14 amino acids. V dropped 4 bases and J dropped 1; count of bases not matched to a gene: 2. CDR3 sequence reads: CSVVGTGGTDTQYF. In nucleotides, the CDR3 is TGCAGCGTTGTGGGGACAGGGGGCACAGATACGCAGTATTTT.

V gene TRBV18 combines with J gene TRBJ2-1; TRBD2 might be the D (6 bases). The ends were cut back, 5 bases at V and 2 bases at J, with 13 bases in the middle. Germline CDR1 reads KGHSH; CDR2 reads LQKENI. The CDR3 spans 15 residues. CDR3: CASSSRLDAYNEQFF. Written as DNA, the CDR3 is TGTGCCAGCTCATCCAGACTAGATGCCTACAATGAGCAGTTCTTC.